This is a list of T cell receptor beta chains from one sample in a study of cytomegalovirus exposure and HLA in healthy donors. TCRdb keeps only in-frame clones here, not all; method: immunoSEQ multiplex PCR. The sample yields under 200,000 clones, just under 80% seen once. Input material: PBMCs. Receptor source: a man younger than 45 in good health and CMV-seronegative. CDR3s include the opening cysteine and the closing phenylalanine or tryptophan. A D gene is named only where the DNA matches it firmly. Size is omitted from some rows. Given values are once, few, many or a class for expanded clones.

-	TRBV11-3	-	TRBJ1-1	TGTGCCAGCAGCTTAGATTTGAGGACTGAAGCTTTCTTT	CASSLDLRTEAFF
-	TRBV7-2	-	TRBJ1-2	TGTGCCAGCAGCCGACCTGGCAGGGGTGCTGGCTACACCTTC	CASSRPGRGAGYTF
TRBD1	TRBV19	-	TRBJ2-1	TGTGCCAGTAGTACGGGGGACAGGGAGAATGAGCAGTTCTTC	CASSTGDRENEQFF
-	TRBV10-3	-	TRBJ2-3	TGTGCCGTGTCTAGCACAGATACGCAGTATTTT	CAVSSTDTQYF
-	TRBV7-9	-	TRBJ2-1	TGTTCCAGCAGCTTACTCCGGGGAGCATCCTACAATGAGCAGTTCTTC	CSSSLLRGASYNEQFF
-	TRBV5-1	-	TRBJ1-1	TGCGCCAGCAGCTTGGCGGGGAACACTGAAGCTTTCTTT	CASSLAGNTEAFF
TRBD2	TRBV4-1	-	TRBJ2-3	TGCGCCAGCAGCCCTGGACTAGCGGGGGGAGGGTCCCATTTCACAGATACGCAGTATTTT	CASSPGLAGGGSHFTDTQYF
TRBD1	TRBV18	-	TRBJ2-7	TGTGCCAGCTCACCAGGGACAGGGTCCTACGAGCAGTACTTC	CASSPGTGSYEQYF
-	TRBV9	few	TRBJ2-2	TGTGCCAGCAGCCCCCGTAGTGACTCCGGGGAGCTGTTTTTT	CASSPRSDSGELFF
-	TRBV5-6	-	TRBJ2-1	TGTGCCAGCAGCCAAGGGGGTCTCCCCTACAATGAGCAGTTCTTC	CASSQGGLPYNEQFF
-	TRBV28	-	TRBJ1-3	TGTGCCAGCAGTTTTGCAGGAGGAGTTGGAAACACCATATATTTT	CASSFAGGVGNTIYF
-	TRBV5-1	-	TRBJ1-1	TGCGCCAGCAGCGAGGTCTTGAACACTGAAGCTTTCTTT	CASSEVLNTEAFF
TRBD2	TRBV5-4	-	TRBJ2-5	TGTGCCAGCAGCCCTACCGCCGGGAGGGCCGAGACCCAGTACTTC	CASSPTAGRAETQYF
TRBD2	TRBV4-1	-	TRBJ2-2	TGCGCCAGCAGCCAAGCCGGGACTAGCGGGGGGGCCAAACGTGACACCGGGGAGCTGTTTTTT	CASSQAGTSGGAKRDTGELFF
-	TRBV30	-	TRBJ2-5	TGTGCCTGGAGTGTTGTTACTGGACTTGAGACCCAGTACTTC	CAWSVVTGLETQYF
TRBD1	TRBV5-4	-	TRBJ1-2	TGTGCCAGCAGCTCTAAAAAACAGGGGACGTGGACTTATGGCTACACCTTC	CASSSKKQGTWTYGYTF
-	TRBV18	-	TRBJ1-3	TGTGCCAGCTCACCGCCCCAGGGGCAAGGAAACACCATATATTTT	CASSPPQGQGNTIYF
-	TRBV10-3	-	TRBJ2-1	TGTGCCATCACCAGAAACAATGAGCAGTTCTTC	CAITRNNEQFF
-	TRBV14	-	TRBJ2-2	TGTGCCAGCTCATACGGGACTCCCGGCGGCGCCGGGGAGCTGTTTTTT	CASSYGTPGGAGELFF
TRBD1	TRBV6-5	-	TRBJ2-5	TGTGCCAGCAGTTACTACAGGGGTTGGGAGACCCAGTACTTC	CASSYYRGWETQYF
-	TRBV29-1	-	TRBJ2-6	TGCAGCTTCCGCGGCTCTGGGGCCAACGTCCTGACTTTC	CSFRGSGANVLTF
-	TRBV4-1	-	TRBJ1-1	TGCGCCAGCAGCCACAACGACCTAGGGGGGAACACTGAAGCTTTCTTT	CASSHNDLGGNTEAFF
-	TRBV15	-	TRBJ1-1	TGTGCCACCAGCAGAGTTGGAGGGACTGAAGCTTTCTTT	CATSRVGGTEAFF
TRBD1	TRBV15	-	TRBJ2-7	TGTGCCACCAGCAGTCGGACAGGGCCTTACGAGCAGTACTTC	CATSSRTGPYEQYF
TRBD1	TRBV4-1	-	TRBJ2-5	TGCGCCAGCAGCCTCGTCGGGACAGCTGTCCAAGAGACCCAGTACTTC	CASSLVGTAVQETQYF
-	TRBV29-1	-	TRBJ2-5	TGCAGCGTTGAAGGCCCCCGGCAGGGGCAGGAGACCCAGTACTTC	CSVEGPRQGQETQYF
TRBD1	TRBV4-3	-	TRBJ1-2	TGCGCCAGCAGCCAAGCGGAGCACAGGGGGGAGGTTGGCTACACCTTC	CASSQAEHRGEVGYTF
TRBD1	TRBV30	-	TRBJ1-1	TGTGCCTGGGACAGGGGGCGGACTGAAGCTTTCTTT	CAWDRGRTEAFF
-	TRBV5-8	-	TRBJ2-5	TGTGCCAGCAGGCGGACGGGAGTGGGAGAGACCCAGTACTTC	CASRRTGVGETQYF
TRBD1	TRBV25-1	-	TRBJ2-1	TGTGCCAGCACCCCCCGGACAGGGGGCTACAATGAGCAGTTCTTC	CASTPRTGGYNEQFF
-	TRBV28	-	TRBJ1-1	TGTGCCAGCAGTTTACCGGTGGCTGAAGCTTTCTTT	CASSLPVAEAFF
-	TRBV28	-	TRBJ2-1	TGTGCCAGCAGTACTCGTCAAGAGCAGTTCTTC	CASSTRQEQFF
-	TRBV6-6	few	TRBJ1-2	TGTGCCAGCAGTTATCCGGGACAACTTGCTAACGGCTACACCTTC	CASSYPGQLANGYTF
TRBD2	TRBV11-1	-	TRBJ2-7	TGTGCCAGCAGCTTACGACTAGCGGGAGGGCCGGGGGAGCAGTACTTC	CASSLRLAGGPGEQYF
-	TRBV7-2	once	TRBJ2-5	TGTGCCAGCAGCAAGGGACTCCGGCAAGAGACCCAGTACTTC	CASSKGLRQETQYF
TRBD1	TRBV29-1	-	TRBJ1-3	TGCAGCGTTAGGGACAGGCAAAACACCATATATTTT	CSVRDRQNTIYF
-	TRBV5-8	-	TRBJ1-1	TGTGCCAGCAGCTTGGCCTTCGGGAACAAGGGTTTCTTT	CASSLAFGNKGFF
TRBD1	TRBV7-2	-	TRBJ1-1	TGTGCCAGCAGCCAACAAACAGGGGACACTGAAGCTTTCTTT	CASSQQTGDTEAFF
TRBD2	TRBV13	once	TRBJ2-7	TGTGCCAGCAGCTTACTCGGCGGGGGGGGCTACGAGCAGTACTTC	CASSLLGGGGYEQYF
TRBD1	TRBV28	-	TRBJ1-2	TGTGCCAGCAGGTCAGCCGGGACAGGGAAAGGCGGCTACACCTTC	CASRSAGTGKGGYTF
TRBD2	TRBV30	few	TRBJ2-2	TGTGCCTGGGCAACTAGCGGGAGTGACACCGGGGAGCTGTTTTTT	CAWATSGSDTGELFF
TRBD1	TRBV6-6	-	TRBJ1-6	TGTGCCAGCATTTTAAGGGACAGCCCTAATTCACCCCTCCACTTT	CASILRDSPNSPLHF
-	TRBV7-2	once	TRBJ1-6	TGTGCCAGCAGCTCCAGGGGCGGGCGGGGGAGCTCCTATAATTCACCCCTCCACTTT	CASSSRGGRGSSYNSPLHF
-	TRBV4-3	-	TRBJ1-1	TGCGCCAGCAGCCAAGGGTCCCCTATGAACACTGAAGCTTTCTTT	CASSQGSPMNTEAFF
TRBD1	TRBV19	-	TRBJ2-3	TGTGCCAGTAGTTTTGGGACAGGGGGCAGGGATACGCAGTATTTT	CASSFGTGGRDTQYF
TRBD2	TRBV7-2	few	TRBJ2-7	TGTGCCAGCAGCGGCGGACTAGCGGGACCCTACGAGCAGTACTTC	CASSGGLAGPYEQYF
-	TRBV6-5	once	TRBJ2-7	TGTGCCAGCAGTTACGGGGACACAACTACGGAGCAGTACTTC	CASSYGDTTTEQYF
-	TRBV28	-	TRBJ2-7	TGTGCCAGCAGTTCCGGACAGAGTACCTACGAGCAGTACTTC	CASSSGQSTYEQYF
-	TRBV19	-	TRBJ2-7	TGTGCCAGTACCATTGGGGCAGGTGACTACGAGCAGTACTTC	CASTIGAGDYEQYF
TRBD1	TRBV7-2	-	TRBJ1-1	TGTGCCAGCAGCCCCAGACAGGGCATGAACACTGAAGCTTTCTTT	CASSPRQGMNTEAFF
TRBD1	TRBV19	-	TRBJ1-2	TGTGCCAGTAGCCGGGACAGGGGAGACGGCTACACCTTC	CASSRDRGDGYTF
TRBD1	TRBV10-1	-	TRBJ1-4	TGCGCCAGCAGTGTGGGGCTTGACAGGGGGAATGAAAAACTGTTTTTT	CASSVGLDRGNEKLFF